This T cell receptor (beta chain) emerged from a study of blood T cell repertoires in COVID-19. Overall study: The origin of the acute and convalescent COVID-19 samples was the United States, Italy and Spain.

Profiled with immunoSEQ multiplex PCR; TCRdb holds only in-frame clones, not every one. The data hold some 180,000 clones, with around four fifths observed a single time. Germline V lookup: CDR1 MNHEY, CDR2 SMNVEV (reference sequence). Trimming stripped 8 bases from V and 1 base from J, with 17 bases between. There are 15 residues in the CDR3. The receptor was isolated from a woman in her 70s who had recovered from COVID-19. Sequencing was performed on peripheral blood. The V gene is TRBV27, the J gene TRBJ1-1, with D tentatively TRBD1 (5 bases). The CDR3 is CASGTQGDGNTEAFF. CDR3 nucleotides: TGTGCCAGCGGGACTCAAGGGGATGGGAACACTGAAGCTTTCTTT.